This TCR beta chain appears in the sequencing data of a study of CD8+CD57+ T cells in acquired aplastic anemia. In the study overall: The average for DNA from sorted CD4+ and CD8+ cells was roughly 3 ug. General observations from the study: Controls and patients did not differ significantly in CD8+ Simpson's diversity.

This clonotype was seen ten or more times. The target antigen is unknown. TCR beta VDJ and CDR3 profiles were obtained from a genomic DNA template. TCRdb reprocessed the reads with MiXCR, giving one entry per CDR3 protein. The sample carries hundreds of thousands of distinct CDR3 sequences, around 43% recorded once. The V and J ends lost 4 bases and 0 bases, in that order; junction bases with no gene match: 5. The CDR3 sequence is 14 residues long. Per germline, CDR1 SQVTM and CDR2 ANQGSEA. Only patients with CD8+CD57+ cell expansion on flow cytometry were chosen for sequencing. Blood samples were obtained from patients who had received no prior therapy.

This sequence was found in a human donor with aplastic anemia. The chain has TRBV29-1 and TRBJ2-7; 8 bases match TRBD2. The material sequenced was sorted CD4+, CD8+, or CD8+CD57+ T cells (not recorded which) from PBMCs. CDR3 protein: CSVVGGTSSYEQYF. The CDR3 DNA is TGCAGCGTTGTGGGTGGGACTAGCTCCTACGAGCAGTACTTC.